This T cell receptor beta chain was observed in a study of CXCR3-negative and CXCR3-positive naive CD8 T cells. Study findings and constraints: It was found that naive subsets had comparable surface CD5, and TCR strength was inferred from TRB CDR3 properties. Comparison of naive cells showed more hydrophobic TRB CDR3s in CXCR3-positive than in CXCR3-negative naive cells. Freshly isolated PBMCs were used in most assays, given partial CXCR3 loss after freezing.

cDNA libraries for TRB were generated by 5' RACE incorporating UMI labels. For each CDR3 protein, TCRdb gives one entry from its re-call of the 5' RACE reads, without DNA. The sample yields about 84,000 distinct CDR3 sequences, of which the top ten take up about 0.62%. CDR3 length: 15 amino acids. CDR1 is SNHLY, CDR2 FYNNEI, per germline. Using triplicate sorts, 300,000 or so cells were collected each time from every CD8+ T cell subset. The CD45RO-CCR7+CD27+CD95- phenotype denoted naive CD8+ T cells. As concerns this clonotype: Its matching antigen is unknown.

The sample consisted of naive CXCR3+ CD8+ T cells from blood. The subset here: CD45RO-CCR7+CD27+CD95- naive CD8+ T cells expressing CXCR3 (TNR3+). V is TRBV2 and J is TRBJ2-5; TCRdb's D call of TRBD1 is untestable without DNA. The TCR originated in a human donor in good health. Some clones in this sample may be carry-over from other donors' samples. The CDR3 sequence: CANTDETGVQETQYF.